This T cell receptor beta chain was sequenced in a study of OX40 agonist ivuxolimab in advanced cancers. Across the whole study: Among those enrolled, mean age was 60 years (range roughly 23 to 90) and approximately 83% were male.

Blood got drawn at baseline, again on cycle 4 day 1, and then on cycle 7 day 1. The CDR3 extends over 15 amino acids. The V and J ends lost 6 bases and 2 bases, in that order; junction bases with no gene match: 4. In germline, CDR1 is SNHLY, CDR2 FYNNEI. To note about this clone: Its antigen is undetermined.

Libraries were prepared by immunoSEQ multiplex PCR; TCRdb keeps only in-frame clonotypes and omits some of them. The sample lists 60,000 to 80,000 clones; 85% were seen once. Study outcomes and limitations: The CD4+ and CD8+ T cells in the blood had expanded clonally by week 6 at 0.1 to 3.0 mg/kg.

The sequence was obtained from an adult with an advanced solid tumor such as melanoma, head and neck, liver or kidney cancer. The sequencing used CD4+ or CD8+ T cells sorted from blood, collected in a trial of the OX40 agonist ivuxolimab. The chain joins TRBV2 to TRBJ2-1; 10 bases map to TRBD1. The CDR3 is CASSAGTGAYNEQFF. The CDR3 bases are TGTGCCAGCAGCGCCGGGACAGGGGCCTACAATGAGCAGTTCTTC.